These 32 T cell receptor beta chains were sequenced from one sample in a study of blood T cell repertoires in COVID-19. TCRdb keeps only in-frame clones here, not all; method: immunoSEQ multiplex PCR. This table has just under 350,000 clones, approximately 87% appearing once. Sequencing used peripheral blood. The receptors come from a woman aged 45-65 years with COVID-19, enrolled during active disease.

This clone came up once. The chain combines TRBV18 with TRBJ2-3, with TRBD2 matching over 15 bases. CDR1 and CDR2 from the germline V gene are KGHSH and LQKENI. This CDR3 has 17 amino acids. Losses at the gene ends were 3 bases for V and 5 bases for J; bases not matched to a gene: 6. In DNA, the CDR3 is TGTGCCAGCTCACCTGGACTAGCGGGAGGGCCGGAAGATACGCAGTATTTT. Translation: CASSPGLAGGPEDTQYF.

In DNA form, the CDR3 reads TGTGCCAGTACCACAGGGTTCTATGGCTACACCTTC. This sequence encodes CASTTGFYGYTF. The rearrangement uses TRBV19 and TRBJ1-2; tentative D call: TRBD1 (6 bases). CDR3 length: 12 amino acids. The V gene's germline CDR1 is LNHDA and CDR2 SQIVND (reference sequence). V was cut by 7 bases and J by 4 bases, with 10 bases left in between.

The chain uses TRBV5-1 and TRBJ2-1, with D possibly TRBD2 on 5 matching bases. The CDR3 consists of 15 residues. The germline V gene encodes CDR1 SGHRS and CDR2 YFSETQ. Trimming removed 2 bases from V and 0 bases from J, with 9 bases in between. CDR3 sequence: CASSFAGSSYNEQFF. The CDR3 DNA is TGCGCCAGCAGCTTCGCGGGTAGCTCCTACAATGAGCAGTTCTTC. The variable domain in full, completed from reference TRBV5-1 and TRBJ2-1, reads KAGVTQTPRYLIKTRGQQVTLSCSPISGHRSVSWYQQTPGQGLQFLFEYFSETQRNKGNFPGRFSGRQFSNSRSEMNVSTLELGDSALYLCASSFAGSSYNEQFFGPGTRLTVL.

This clone turned up a few times. CDR3 in DNA: TGTGCCAGCAGCTTAAGTTTTGGACTAGCGGGGATGACCGGGGAGCTGTTTTTT. Amino acid sequence: CASSLSFGLAGMTGELFF. The V call is TRBV11-2, the J call TRBJ2-2; TRBD2 agrees at 12 bases. CDR1 and CDR2 (germline): SGHAT, FQNNGV. The length of the CDR3 is 18 residues. J was trimmed by 5 bases and V by 2 bases; bases with no gene match: 9.

V usage is TRBV19 and J usage is TRBJ1-2, with D tentatively TRBD1 (6 bases). This CDR3 is 14 amino acids long. Germline V gives CDR1 LNHDA, CDR2 SQIVND (reference sequence). The ends were cut back, 5 bases at V and 6 bases at J, with 16 bases in the middle. The CDR3 DNA reads as TGTGCCAGTAGTGCCAACAGGGAAGGCCATGGCTACACCTTC. It yields the protein CASSANREGHGYTF.

As to this clone: In this CDR3 the conserved last residue, phenylalanine or tryptophan, is missing, so a read error is likely. The DNA is omitted, as the CDR3 cannot be located on it reliably, and the CDR3 follows TCRdb's listing. V usage is TRBV11-2 and J usage is TRBJ2-7; the table gives TRBD2 as D, unverified against the DNA. Germline V gives CDR1 SGHAT, CDR2 FQNNGV. The CDR3 length is 13 residues, termini included. CDR3 region: CASSLETSGRSHS.

This clone was seen only once. The chain links TRBV7-9 to TRBJ2-2; 8 bases line up with TRBD2. From germline, CDR1 is SEHNR and CDR2 FQNEAQ (reference sequence). The CDR3 contains 15 residues. Trimming removed 5 bases from V and 4 bases from J; junction bases left unmatched: 6. CDR3 region: CASSAGLGSTGELFF. CDR3 DNA sequence: TGTGCCAGCAGCGCGGGACTAGGTTCCACCGGGGAGCTGTTTTTT.

The chain carries TRBV6-5 and TRBJ1-1, with D uncertain. CDR1 MNHEY and CDR2 SVGAGI come from the germline V gene. This CDR3 contains 12 residues. Trimming left V 5 bases short and J 8 bases short, with 12 bases between. The CDR3 loop reads CASSTLKYEAFF. CDR3 nucleotides: TGTGCCAGCAGTACCCTAAAATACGAAGCTTTCTTT.

This chain connects TRBV27 to TRBJ1-1; possible D gene TRBD1, 5 bases. Germline assignment: CDR1 MNHEY and CDR2 SMNVEV (reference sequence). Trimming removed 4 bases at V and 4 bases at J, with 22 bases between. The CDR3 has 17 amino acids. CDR3: CASSSRQGIKSGTEAFF. CDR3 nucleotide sequence: TGTGCCAGCAGTTCCCGCCAGGGTATTAAATCGGGCACTGAAGCTTTCTTT.

The rearrangement joins TRBV27 to TRBJ2-6; tentatively, D is TRBD1 (5 bases). Germline V lookup: CDR1 MNHEY, CDR2 SMNVEV (reference sequence). CDR3 length equals 15 residues. V dropped 6 bases and J dropped 1 base, with 10 bases sitting between them. CDR3 sequence: CASSDRGSGANVLTF. The CDR3 nucleotides are TGTGCCAGCAGCGATAGGGGATCTGGGGCCAACGTCCTGACTTTC.

On this clone itself: The same CDR3 arises from other DNA sequences in this sample as well. The chain has TRBV29-1 and TRBJ2-3, with a possible D match to TRBD1 (6 bases). CDR3 size: 13 residues. The germline CDR1 and CDR2 sequences are SQVTM and ANQGSEA. Trimming removed 3 bases at V and 1 base at J, with 8 bases between. The CDR3 DNA sequence: TGCAGCGTTGATGAGGGGGGCACAGATACGCAGTATTTT. Its translation: CSVDEGGTDTQYF.

This chain connects TRBV18 to TRBJ1-4; 7 nucleotides match TRBD1. Looked up from germline, CDR1 is KGHSH and CDR2 is LQKENI. After removal of 5 bases from V and 0 bases from J, the junction contained 9 bases not matched to a gene. The CDR3 extends over 17 amino acids. The CDR3 sequence is CASSTRRDRATNEKLFF. The CDR3 bases are TGTGCCAGCTCAACCCGCCGGGACAGAGCAACTAATGAAAAACTGTTTTTT.

This chain links TRBV15 with TRBJ2-1, with TRBD2 as a possible D gene (5 bases). The CDR3 loop spans 15 amino acids. Trimming cost V 0 bases and J 9 bases, with 15 bases left between them. Germline values: CDR1 LNHNV, CDR2 YYDKDF (reference sequence). CDR3 DNA: TGTGCCACCAGCAGAGATACTAGAGGGCGACGTGAGCAGTTCTTC. As protein: CATSRDTRGRREQFF.

The CDR3 region is CASSPKAGEAADTQYF. CDR3 in DNA: TGTGCCAGCTCTCCAAAAGCGGGAGAGGCGGCAGATACGCAGTATTTT. The chain joins TRBV18 to TRBJ2-3; 8 bases match TRBD2. The germline V gene encodes CDR1 KGHSH and CDR2 LQKENI. The length of the CDR3 is 16 residues. The V and J ends lost 6 bases and 4 bases, in that order; junction bases with no gene match: 12.

This rearrangement joins TRBV19 to TRBJ2-1; D is possibly TRBD1 (5 bases). Per germline, CDR1 LNHDA and CDR2 SQIVND (reference sequence). Trimming took 3 bases from V and 0 from J, leaving 12 bases between them. The CDR3 runs 16 residues. As DNA, the CDR3 is TGTGCCAGTAGTATCCTCACAGGTGGCTCCTACAATGAGCAGTTCTTC. Protein sequence: CASSILTGGSYNEQFF.

This chain uses TRBV27 with TRBJ2-7; 12 nucleotides align to TRBD2. The CDR3 length is 13 residues. In germline, CDR1 is MNHEY, CDR2 SMNVEV (reference sequence). V dropped 7 bases and J dropped 5; count of bases not matched to a gene: 3. CDR3 region: CASKTSGSHEQYF. The DNA of the CDR3 is TGTGCCAGCAAGACTAGCGGGAGCCACGAGCAGTACTTC.

The chain is built from TRBV2 and TRBJ2-2; maybe TRBD2 (6 bases). CDR3 length equals 17 residues. CDR1 SNHLY and CDR2 FYNNEI come from the germline V gene. Trimming removed 0 bases at V and 5 bases at J, with 16 bases between. The CDR3 bases are TGTGCCAGCAGTGAAGCGCTTAGTAGCGGTGGGACCGGGGAGCTGTTTTTT. Translation gives CASSEALSSGGTGELFF.

J is TRBJ1-1 and V is TRBV7-8; D is possibly TRBD1 (5 bases). CDR3 size: 14 residues. The V end was cut by 4 bases, the J end by 2 bases, with 11 bases between. Germline-derived CDR1 and CDR2 are SGHVS and FQNEAQ. As DNA, the CDR3 is TGTGCCAGCAGCTCCTTGACAGCAAACACTGAAGCTTTCTTT. Translated: CASSSLTANTEAFF.

The chain has TRBV5-1 and TRBJ1-1; D possibly corresponds to TRBD1 (5 bases). V gave up 0 bases and J gave up 6 bases, with 12 bases separating them. The CDR3 contains 14 residues. The V gene's germline CDR1 is SGHRS and CDR2 YFSETQ. The chain's CDR3 is CASSLVGGKPEAFF. DNA of the CDR3: TGCGCCAGCAGCTTGGTCGGGGGGAAACCTGAAGCTTTCTTT.

The chain has TRBV7-9 and TRBJ1-1; 8 bases align to TRBD1. Germline V gives CDR1 SEHNR, CDR2 FQNEAQ (reference sequence). The CDR3 covers 14 residues. Losses at the gene ends were 1 base for V and 4 bases for J; bases not matched to a gene: 2. CDR3 DNA sequence: TGTGCCAGCAGCTTAGAGGGGACAGGCACTGAAGCTTTCTTT. Residues: CASSLEGTGTEAFF.

V and J are TRBV29-1 and TRBJ2-3, with TRBD1 matching over 7 bases. V shed 8 bases, J shed 1 base, and the junction held 9 bases outside the gene matches. From germline, CDR1 is SQVTM and CDR2 ANQGSEA. The CDR3 is 14 amino acids. CDR3 coding DNA: TGCAGCACCCCCGGGACAGCACGCACAGATACGCAGTATTTT. Translation gives CSTPGTARTDTQYF.

J is TRBJ2-1 and V is TRBV3-1 (or the pseudogene TRBV3-2), with D maybe TRBD2 (7 bases). V lost 6 bases and J 7 bases, leaving 19 bases between the germline ends. CDR1 is LGHDT and CDR2 is YNNKEL in the germline V gene (reference sequence). The CDR3 is made up of 15 amino acids. Here the CDR3 reads CASRGGGAARNEQFF. Here the CDR3 DNA reads TGTGCCAGCAGAGGGGGGGGAGCCGCGAGAAATGAGCAGTTCTTC.

The chain links TRBV5-4 to TRBJ1-6; tentative D call: TRBD1 (5 bases). This CDR3 has 15 residues. The germline CDR1 and CDR2 sequences are SGHNT and YYREEE (reference sequence). Trimming stripped 4 bases from V and 5 bases from J, with 13 bases between. The CDR3 DNA reads as TGTGCCAGCAGCGGAGGGACCGGGAATAATTCACCCCTCCACTTT. Its translation is CASSGGTGNNSPLHF.

This chain connects TRBV5-5 to TRBJ2-1; 9 nucleotides line up with TRBD2. The ends lost 6 bases at V and 2 bases at J; junction bases unmatched: 6. The CDR3 is made up of 15 amino acids. Looked up from germline, CDR1 is SGHKS and CDR2 is YYEKEE (reference sequence). Here the CDR3 DNA reads TGTGCCAGCACCAGCGGGGGGAGCGCCTACAATGAGCAGTTCTTC. It translates to CASTSGGSAYNEQFF. Variable domain in full (rest from reference TRBV5-5 and TRBJ2-1): DAGVTQSPTHLIKTRGQQVTLRCSPISGHKSVSWYQQVLGQGPQFIFQYYEKEERGRGNFPDRFSARQFPNYSSELNVNALLLGDSALYLCASTSGGSAYNEQFFGPGTRLTVL.

The V gene is TRBV20-1, the J gene TRBJ2-6, with a tentative D call TRBD2 (5 bases). Trimming took off 3 bases at V and 0 bases at J, with 9 bases between the two ends. In germline, CDR1 is DFQATT, CDR2 SNEGSKA (reference sequence). The CDR3 extends over 15 amino acids. CDR3 amino acids: CSASSVNSGANVLTF. The CDR3 DNA is TGCAGTGCTAGTAGCGTGAACTCTGGGGCCAACGTCCTGACTTTC.

The rearrangement links TRBV3-1 (or the pseudogene TRBV3-2) to TRBJ2-5; TRBD2 matches at 9 bases. The germline V gene encodes CDR1 LGHDT and CDR2 YNNKEL (reference sequence). The CDR3 sequence is 16 residues long. The V segment lost 4 bases and the J segment 5 bases; nucleotides outside the gene matches: 11. CDR3 amino acids: CASSPYAGGPDETQYF. CDR3 nucleotide sequence: TGTGCCAGCAGCCCGTACGCGGGAGGGCCCGACGAGACCCAGTACTTC.

The CDR3 nucleotides are TGTGCCAGCACCCAGGGGGGTGAAGTTCTGAATCAGCCCCAGCATTTT. Encoded protein: CASTQGGEVLNQPQHF. The chain has TRBV21-1 and TRBJ1-5; the table names TRBD1, a call not compared with the DNA. TRBV21-1 is a known pseudogene. This CDR3 is built from 16 residues.

The table lists this clone with a count of one. The rearrangement uses TRBV5-4 and TRBJ1-4; possible D gene TRBD1, 6 bases. This CDR3 contains 18 residues. Germline V gene lookup returns CDR1 SGHNT and CDR2 YYREEE (reference sequence). V was clipped by 4 bases and J by 7 bases, with 26 bases between them. The CDR3 is CASSRRLVGTGSVEKLFF. CDR3 nucleotide sequence: TGTGCCAGCAGCCGTCGGTTGGTCGGCACAGGGTCGGTTGAAAAACTGTTTTTT.

The rearrangement joins TRBV18 to TRBJ2-2; perhaps TRBD1 as D (6 bases). The CDR3 is 15 amino acids. In germline, CDR1 is KGHSH, CDR2 LQKENI. The germline V and J ends were trimmed by 5 bases and 4 bases, with 14 bases remaining between them. CDR3 DNA sequence: TGTGCCAGCTCATTAACGGGGACATTCACCGGGGAGCTGTTTTTT. Amino acid sequence: CASSLTGTFTGELFF.

This rearrangement joins TRBV7-8 to TRBJ2-4; D perhaps matches TRBD2 (6 bases). CDR1 and CDR2 from the germline V gene are SGHVS and FQNEAQ. V dropped 4 bases and J dropped 3 bases, with 7 bases sitting between them. The CDR3 runs to 13 residues. CDR3: CASSWGDKNIQYF. DNA of the CDR3: TGTGCCAGCAGCTGGGGGGACAAAAACATTCAGTACTTC.

The CDR3 region is CASTGQGEKLFF. The CDR3 DNA follows: TGTGCCAGTACGGGACAGGGTGAAAAACTGTTTTTT. The gene calls are TRBV19 and TRBJ1-4, with TRBD1 matching over 9 bases. The CDR3 contains 12 residues. Germline V lookup: CDR1 LNHDA, CDR2 SQIVND (reference sequence). Losses at the gene ends were 7 bases for V and 7 bases for J; bases not matched to a gene: 1.

The rearrangement joins TRBV15 to TRBJ2-3; 13 bases agree with TRBD2. Trimming cost V 0 bases and J 5 bases; bases outside gene matches: 5. Germline V gene data show CDR1 as LNHNV and CDR2 as YYDKDF (reference sequence). The CDR3 is 17 amino acids. The CDR3 DNA follows: TGTGCCACCAGCAGAGACCGACTAGCGGGGGGTTTAGATACGCAGTATTTT. This gives the protein CATSRDRLAGGLDTQYF.